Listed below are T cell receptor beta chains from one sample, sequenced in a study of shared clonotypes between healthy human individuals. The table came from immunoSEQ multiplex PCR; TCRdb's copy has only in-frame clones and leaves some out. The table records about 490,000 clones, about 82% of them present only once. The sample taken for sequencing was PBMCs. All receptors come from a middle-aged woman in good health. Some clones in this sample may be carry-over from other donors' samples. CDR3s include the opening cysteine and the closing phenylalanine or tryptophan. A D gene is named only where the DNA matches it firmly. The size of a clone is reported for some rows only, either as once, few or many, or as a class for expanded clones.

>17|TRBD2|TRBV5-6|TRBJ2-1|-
TGTGCCAGCAGCCCACTCCAACTAGCGGGAGATGATGATGAGCAGTTCTTC
CASSPLQLAGDDDEQFF
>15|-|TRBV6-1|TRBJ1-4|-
TGTGCCAGCAGTGGCCTTAGGGTTCCCACTGAAAAACTGTTTTTT
CASSGLRVPTEKLFF
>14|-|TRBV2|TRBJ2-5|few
TGTGCCAGCAAAACAGGAACCAAACAAGAGACCCAGTACTTC
CASKTGTKQETQYF
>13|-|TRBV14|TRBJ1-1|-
TGTGCCAGCAGCCAAGTGGGTGGTACTGAAGCTTTCTTT
CASSQVGGTEAFF
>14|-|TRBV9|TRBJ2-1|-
TGTGCCAGCAGCCCAACGGGTTCGGGCTATGAGCAGTTCTTC
CASSPTGSGYEQFF
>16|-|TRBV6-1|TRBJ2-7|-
TGTGCCAGCAGTGAAGTGCACAGGGTAGGAACCTACGAGCAGTACTTC
CASSEVHRVGTYEQYF
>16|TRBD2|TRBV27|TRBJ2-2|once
TGTGCCAGCAGTTTGACTAGCGGGACCCTCGGCGGGGAGCTGTTTTTT
CASSLTSGTLGGELFF
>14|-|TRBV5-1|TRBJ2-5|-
TGCGCCAGCTGCCCCTTAGCGAACCAAGAGACCCAGTACTTC
CASCPLANQETQYF
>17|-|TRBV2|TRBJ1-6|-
TGTGCCAGCAGTGAAACGATGGGACAAGCCTATAATTCACCCCTCCACTTT
CASSETMGQAYNSPLHF
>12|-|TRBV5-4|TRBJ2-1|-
TGTGCCAGCAGCTTCGTCAGAAATGAGCAGTTCTTC
CASSFVRNEQFF
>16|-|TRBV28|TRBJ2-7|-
TGTGCCAGCAGTTTGCTTACCTTTGAGCGGGCCTACGAGCAGTACTTC
CASSLLTFERAYEQYF
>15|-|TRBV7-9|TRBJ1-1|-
TGTGCCAGCAGCACAACACAGGGTCTTTGGGCTGAAGCTTTCTTT
CASSTTQGLWAEAFF
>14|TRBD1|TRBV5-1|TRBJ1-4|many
TGCGCCAGCAGGATCGGGACAGGGCGGGAAAAACTGTTTTTT
CASRIGTGREKLFF
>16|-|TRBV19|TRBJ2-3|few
TGTGCCAGTGGACACAGGGAGAGGGAGACTAGCTACACGCAGTATTTT
CASGHRERETSYTQYF
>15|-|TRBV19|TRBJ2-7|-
TGTGCCAGTAGTATAGGTGGGTTCACGTCCTACGAGCAGTACTTC
CASSIGGFTSYEQYF
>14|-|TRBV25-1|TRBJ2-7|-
TGTGCCAGCAGTGTTGGGGACGGGCTGGGAGAGCAGTACTTC
CASSVGDGLGEQYF
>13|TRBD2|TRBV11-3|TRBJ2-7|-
TGTGCCAGCGTTGCGGGAGGGCCCTACGAGCAGTACTTC
CASVAGGPYEQYF
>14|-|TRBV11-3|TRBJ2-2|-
TGTGCCAGCAGCCGGGGATCGAACACCGGGGAGCTGTTTTTT
CASSRGSNTGELFF
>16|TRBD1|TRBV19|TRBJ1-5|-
TGTGCCAGTACCTCGGAACCCAGGGGGCGGTGGAATAGCCAGCATTTT
CASTSEPRGRWNSQHF
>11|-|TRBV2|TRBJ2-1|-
TGTGCCAGCAGTGAAGTGGGTGAGCAGTTCTTC
CASSEVGEQFF
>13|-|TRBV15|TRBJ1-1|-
TGTGCCACCAGGGTCGGCAGGGGACTTGAAGCTTTCTTT
CATRVGRGLEAFF
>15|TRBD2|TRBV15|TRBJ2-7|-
TGTGCCACCAGCAGAGATTTCCTAGCGGGAGGGGAGCAGTACTTC
CATSRDFLAGGEQYF
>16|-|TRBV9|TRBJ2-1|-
TGTGCCAGCAGCGAGGGGGGCGGGGCTACCTACAATGAGCAGTTCTTC
CASSEGGGATYNEQFF
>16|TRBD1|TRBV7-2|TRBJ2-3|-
TGTGCCAGCAGCTTAGTCGGGACAGGTGTCACAGATACGCAGTATTTT
CASSLVGTGVTDTQYF
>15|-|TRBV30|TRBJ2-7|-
TGTGCCTGGAGTGTACTGGGTGCCAGCTCCTACGAGCAGTACTTC
CAWSVLGASSYEQYF
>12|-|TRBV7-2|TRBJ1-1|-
TGTGCCAGCGGAACCAGGAACACTGAAGCTTTCTTT
CASGTRNTEAFF
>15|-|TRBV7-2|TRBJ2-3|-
TGTGCCAGCAGCTCGACGAGCGGAGGGGGAGATACGCAGTATTTT
CASSSTSGGGDTQYF
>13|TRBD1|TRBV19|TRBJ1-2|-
TGTGCCAGTATTGGGACAGTTAACTATGGCTACACCTTC
CASIGTVNYGYTF
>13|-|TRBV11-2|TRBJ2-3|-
TGTGCCAGCAGCTTAGATCCAGCGGGTACGCAGTATTTT
CASSLDPAGTQYF
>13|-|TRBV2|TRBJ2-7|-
TGTGCCAGCAGTGTTGAACAGGGACACGAGCAGTACTTC
CASSVEQGHEQYF
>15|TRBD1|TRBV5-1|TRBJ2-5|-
TGCGCCAGCAGCTCAGCCGGGACAGGGAGAGAGACCCAGTACTTC
CASSSAGTGRETQYF